This passage covers 9 T cell receptor beta chains from one sample sequenced in a study of blood T cell repertoires in COVID-19. Measured with immunoSEQ multiplex PCR; TCRdb has only the in-frame clones, and not every one. Counted here are roughly 200,000 clones, roughly 92% occurring once; the ten biggest clones make up 0.7% to 0.8%. Material for sequencing was peripheral blood. These receptors were obtained from a man aged 25 to 40 with COVID-19, enrolled during active disease.

The V and J genes are TRBV14 and TRBJ1-6; D ambiguous. Germline CDR1 is SGHDN and CDR2 is FVKESK. The CDR3 runs 16 residues. V was shortened by 0 bases and J by 9 bases, with 15 bases between the two germline ends. The CDR3 loop is CASSQDLAGVGSPLHF. In DNA form, the CDR3 reads TGTGCCAGCAGCCAAGATCTGGCAGGCGTAGGTTCACCCCTCCACTTT.

This chain connects TRBV18 to TRBJ2-2; possibly TRBD1 for D (5 bases). The germline CDR1 and CDR2 sequences are KGHSH and LQKENI. Trimming stripped 6 bases from V and 1 base from J, with 15 bases between. This CDR3 has 16 residues. CDR3 DNA: TGTGCCAGCTCCCCTAGAAGAGGACAGAACACCGGGGAGCTGTTTTTT. This sequence encodes CASSPRRGQNTGELFF.

DNA for the CDR3: TGTGCCAGCACCGGACGGGGGAGGGGGACCACTGAAGCTTTCTTT. It encodes CASTGRGRGTTEAFF. The V call is TRBV6-5, the J call TRBJ1-1, with D possibly TRBD1 on 6 matching bases. Trimming removed 7 bases at V and 4 bases at J, with 19 bases between. Germline V gene lookup returns CDR1 MNHEY and CDR2 SVGAGI. CDR3 size: 15 residues.

This clone was detected a few times. The CDR3 bases are TGTGCCAGCAGCTTATTCCGGGGTGGGGTAGCCGGGGAGCTGTTTTTT. Encoded protein: CASSLFRGGVAGELFF. This rearrangement joins TRBV11-2 to TRBJ2-2; weak D call: TRBD2 (5 bases). CDR1 and CDR2 (germline): SGHAT, FQNNGV. Trimming removed 2 bases from V and 6 bases from J, with 16 bases in between. This CDR3 contains 16 residues.

V gene TRBV13 combines with J gene TRBJ2-5; TRBD2 might be the D (6 bases). Germline loops: CDR1 PRHDT, CDR2 FYEKMQ (reference sequence). This CDR3 contains 16 residues. V gave up 5 bases and J gave up 5 bases, with 21 bases separating them. The CDR3 sequence is CASSPVPGSAGETQYF. CDR3 nucleotide sequence: TGTGCCAGCAGCCCAGTCCCGGGGAGTGCGGGGGAGACCCAGTACTTC.

The V call is TRBV6-5, the J call TRBJ2-7; 7 bases agree with TRBD2. The CDR3 totals 12 residues. Per germline, CDR1 MNHEY and CDR2 SVGAGI. Trimming cost V 8 bases and J 1 base; bases outside gene matches: 2. The CDR3 sequence is CASLGGSYEQYF. In nucleotides, the CDR3 is TGTGCCAGCCTGGGGGGGTCCTACGAGCAGTACTTC.

This clone was seen just once. This sequence joins TRBV5-1 and TRBJ1-4; D ambiguous. Trimming removed 2 bases from V and 8 bases from J, with 10 bases in between. In germline, CDR1 is SGHRS, CDR2 YFSETQ. The CDR3 is 13 amino acids. The CDR3 coding sequence is TGCGCCAGCAGCTTCGGGGTACGGGAAAAACTGTTTTTT. Amino acid sequence: CASSFGVREKLFF.

This chain uses TRBV3-1 (or the pseudogene TRBV3-2) with TRBJ2-7; D unclear. CDR1 is LGHDT and CDR2 is YNNKEL in the germline V gene (reference sequence). This CDR3 contains 12 residues. The V end lost 1 base, the J end lost 4 bases, and 5 bases lay between the germline ends. This CDR3 is CASSQVGYEQYF. CDR3 coding DNA: TGTGCCAGCAGCCAAGTCGGGTACGAGCAGTACTTC.

The rearrangement uses TRBV7-9 and TRBJ1-6; TRBD1 agrees at 10 bases. Germline V lookup: CDR1 SEHNR, CDR2 FQNEAQ (reference sequence). V shed 2 bases, J shed 9 bases, and the junction held 7 bases outside the gene matches. The CDR3 covers 16 residues. The DNA for the CDR3 is TGTGCCAGCAGCTTAACCGGGACAGGGGTCGGTTCACCCCTCCACTTT. This translates into CASSLTGTGVGSPLHF.